The 11 T cell receptor beta chains below all came from one sample that was sequenced in a study of beta chain features in type 1 diabetes. Sequenced material consisted of expressed TCRB transcripts (all of the isolated RNA was reverse transcribed). TCRdb's copy holds only in-frame clones and misses some; the assay was immunoSEQ multiplex PCR. Of around 350,000 clones listed, roughly 13% are singletons. Sequences were obtained from naive CD4+ T cells from blood. These receptor sequences come from a young man in good health.

This clone occurred a few times. This sequence joins TRBV11-1 and TRBJ1-6; D call uncertain. This CDR3 is 13 amino acids long. V lost 5 bases and J lost 13, with 15 bases in between. The germline gives CDR1 SGHAT, CDR2 FQDESV (reference sequence). The CDR3 DNA reads TGTGCCAGCAGCCCCCGCGAATTGACTCCCCTCCACTTT. It translates to CASSPRELTPLHF. Using reference TRBV11-1 and TRBJ1-6 for the parts outside the CDR3, the full variable domain is EAEVAQSPRYKITEKSQAVAFWCDPISGHATLYWYRQILGQGPELLVQFQDESVVDDSQLPKDRFSAERLKGVDSTLKIQPAELGDSAMYLCASSPRELTPLHFGNGTRLTVT.

This clone showed up just a few times. The rearrangement uses TRBV7-9 and TRBJ2-7; TRBD2 aligns across 8 bases. V lost 5 bases and J lost 3; bases outside the gene matches: 9. This CDR3 is 15 amino acids long. Germline V gives CDR1 SEHNR, CDR2 FQNEAQ (reference sequence). The CDR3 region is CASSTSGTSVYEQYF. CDR3 DNA: TGTGCCAGCAGCACCTCCGGGACTAGTGTCTACGAGCAGTACTTC.

This clone was found a few times. The chain uses TRBV7-2 and TRBJ1-1; no reliable D call. This CDR3 spans 15 amino acids. Germline CDR1 and CDR2: SGHTA and FQGNSA. V was cut by 1 base and J by 2 bases, with 11 bases left in between. DNA of the CDR3: TGTGCCAGCAGCTTAGAAGTCGCCAGAAACACTGAAGCTTTCTTT. This encodes CASSLEVARNTEAFF. The entire variable domain, with the rest obtained from reference TRBV7-2 and TRBJ1-1, is as follows: GAGVSQSPSNKVTEKGKDVELRCDPISGHTALYWYRQSLGQGLEFLIYFQGNSAPDKSGLPSDRFSAERTGGSVSTLTIQRTQQEDSAVYLCASSLEVARNTEAFFGQGTRLTVV.

This clone was seen many times. The V call is TRBV29-1, the J call TRBJ2-1; a possible D gene is TRBD2 (6 bases). Per the germline V gene, CDR1 is SQVTM and CDR2 is ANQGSEA. V lost 6 bases, J lost 4 bases, and 10 bases lay in between. The CDR3 is 12 amino acids. The DNA of the CDR3 is TGCAGCGTAGCCCGGGAGTACAATGAGCAGTTCTTC. This sequence encodes CSVAREYNEQFF.

The genes are TRBV5-6 and TRBJ1-1; 9 nucleotides align to TRBD1. Germline loops: CDR1 SGHDT, CDR2 YYEEEE. The length of the CDR3 is 14 residues. Losses at the gene ends were 3 bases for V and 8 bases for J; bases not matched to a gene: 8. CDR3 DNA: TGTGCCAGCAGCTCGGTCCCGGGACAGGGAGAAGCTTTCTTT. Its translation is CASSSVPGQGEAFF. Full variable domain (missing parts from reference TRBV5-6 and TRBJ1-1): DAGVTQSPTHLIKTRGQQVTLRCSPKSGHDTVSWYQQALGQGPQFIFQYYEEEERQRGNFPDRFSGHQFPNYSSELNVNALLLGDSALYLCASSSVPGQGEAFFGQGTRLTVV.

This clone was counted a few times. This chain links TRBV5-1 with TRBJ2-3, with 8 bases identical to TRBD2. Germline CDR1 reads SGHRS; CDR2 reads YFSETQ. The length of the CDR3 is 17 residues. With 4 bases clipped from V and 4 bases from J, the junction kept 14 bases outside the gene matches. The CDR3 DNA reads as TGCGCCAGCAGCCTCAATCCGGGGGGGGCTGTGTCAGATACGCAGTATTTT. It is translated as CASSLNPGGAVSDTQYF.

V usage is TRBV5-4 and J usage is TRBJ2-1, with 11 bases lining up with TRBD2. CDR3 size: 16 residues. J was trimmed by 4 bases and V by 6 bases; bases with no gene match: 9. From germline, CDR1 is SGHNT and CDR2 YYREEE (reference sequence). This CDR3 is CASTSGTSGSYNEQFF. The CDR3 bases are TGTGCCAGCACCTCCGGAACTAGCGGGAGTTACAATGAGCAGTTCTTC.

This clone was picked up a small number of times. The chain employs TRBV5-1 and TRBJ2-1, with D unresolved. Germline V lookup: CDR1 SGHRS, CDR2 YFSETQ. The V and J ends lost 0 bases and 0 bases respectively, with 10 bases between them. The CDR3 consists of 16 residues. This CDR3 reads CASSLGPGYSYNEQFF. The DNA of the CDR3 is TGCGCCAGCAGCTTGGGTCCGGGTTACTCCTACAATGAGCAGTTCTTC.

In its sample, this clone was seen a few times. CDR3 protein: CASRPGDSSYEQYF. The DNA of the CDR3 is TGTGCCAGTAGACCCGGGGACAGCTCCTACGAGCAGTACTTC. This chain links TRBV19 with TRBJ2-7; the match to TRBD1 covers 7 bases. This CDR3 spans 14 amino acids. The V and J ends lost 6 bases and 0 bases, in that order; junction bases with no gene match: 5. Germline CDR1 LNHDA, CDR2 SQIVND (reference sequence).

There are a few counts of this clone. V gene TRBV6-5 combines with J gene TRBJ2-7; 8 bases line up with TRBD1. V shed 6 bases and J 0 bases; nucleotides not matched to a gene: 4. This CDR3 is built from 14 residues. Germline CDR1 MNHEY, CDR2 SVGAGI. The CDR3 region has the DNA TGTGCCAGCAGGGGGACAGGAGACTCCTACGAGCAGTACTTC. As protein: CASRGTGDSYEQYF.

This clone was counted only a few times. This chain connects TRBV9 to TRBJ1-2; D gene uncertain. The ends were cut back, 3 bases at V and 5 bases at J, with 5 bases in the middle. CDR3 length equals 11 residues. In germline, CDR1 is SGDLS, CDR2 YYNGEE. The CDR3 sequence: CASSGPYGYTF. CDR3 coding DNA: TGTGCCAGCAGCGGGCCTTATGGCTACACCTTC.